Below are 14 T cell receptor beta chains sequenced from a single sample in a study of beta chain features in type 1 diabetes. Every bit of the isolated RNA underwent reverse transcription, so sequencing read expressed TCRB transcripts. Sequencing was performed with immunoSEQ multiplex PCR; in TCRdb, only in-frame clones are kept and a portion is missing. The sample carries 350,000 to 400,000 clones, more than 12% recorded once. What was sequenced was naive CD4+ T cells from blood. The receptors here all came from a woman aged 18-29 years in good health.

This clone occurred a few times. The chain carries TRBV7-9 and TRBJ2-7, with 10 nucleotides matching TRBD2. CDR1 is SEHNR, CDR2 FQNEAQ, per germline (reference sequence). The trim removed 6 bases at V and 5 bases at J, leaving 10 bases unmatched. The CDR3 is 15 amino acids. The CDR3 spells CASRLLAGAVHEQYF. The DNA of the CDR3 is TGTGCCAGCAGGTTGCTAGCGGGAGCGGTCCACGAGCAGTACTTC.

The rearrangement links TRBV6-6 to TRBJ2-1, with 8 nucleotides matching TRBD2. The germline V gene has CDR1 MNHNY and CDR2 SVGAGI (reference sequence). J gave up 4 bases and V 4 bases, and 9 bases lay outside the gene matches. The CDR3 contains 16 residues. The CDR3 DNA reads as TGTGCCAGCAGTTTCTTAGCGGGACCGACGTACAATGAGCAGTTCTTC. Amino acids: CASSFLAGPTYNEQFF.

CDR3 nucleotide sequence: TGTGCCAGCTCACCGTCTGGCCCGTCTGGAAACACCATATATTTT. It is translated as CASSPSGPSGNTIYF. V is TRBV18 and J is TRBJ1-3; D is unresolved. Trimming left V 3 bases short and J 1 base short, with 10 bases between. Germline CDR1 is KGHSH and CDR2 is LQKENI. The CDR3 is made up of 15 amino acids.

The chain has TRBV30 and TRBJ2-1, with 11 bases that match TRBD2. Germline trimming cut 1 base from V and 9 bases from J; bases unmatched to any gene: 8. Germline CDR1 is GTSNPN and CDR2 is SVGIG (reference sequence). This CDR3 has 15 residues. In nucleotides, the CDR3 is TGTGCCTGGAGTGCAGTAGCGGGAGGGCAAAGTGAGCAGTTCTTC. Translation: CAWSAVAGGQSEQFF.

This sequence joins TRBV18 and TRBJ2-3; 11 bases line up with TRBD2. V was pared by 5 bases and J by 6 bases, with 7 bases of the junction left unmatched. CDR3 length: 15 amino acids. Germline lookup yields CDR1 KGHSH and CDR2 LQKENI. For the CDR3, the DNA is TGTGCCAGCTCAACTACTAGCGGGAGTGTCGATACGCAGTATTTT. This sequence encodes CASSTTSGSVDTQYF.

The chain is built from TRBV30 and TRBJ2-1; 7 bases align to TRBD2. Per germline, CDR1 GTSNPN and CDR2 SVGIG (reference sequence). Trimming removed 3 bases from V and 15 bases from J; junction bases left unmatched: 11. The CDR3 totals 12 residues. This chain's CDR3 is CAWRGGLESRFF. CDR3 DNA sequence: TGTGCCTGGAGAGGAGGACTAGAATCAAGGTTCTTC. The full variable domain, completed using reference TRBV30 and TRBJ2-1, is SQTIHQWPATLVQPVGSPLSLECTVEGTSNPNLYWYRQAAGRGLQLLFYSVGIGQISSEVPQNLSASRPQDRQFILSSKKLLLSDSGFYLCAWRGGLESRFFGPGTRLTVL.

This clone appeared a few times. The chain combines TRBV9 with TRBJ1-2; D not certain. Germline CDR1 and CDR2: SGDLS and YYNGEE. This CDR3 has 13 amino acids. V was trimmed by 0 bases and J by 8 bases, leaving 11 bases between them. The CDR3 reads CASSVGASKGYTF. CDR3 coding DNA: TGTGCCAGCAGCGTAGGTGCGAGTAAGGGCTACACCTTC.

In this sample, this clone turned up a few times. V gene TRBV11-2 combines with J gene TRBJ2-1; TRBD2 might be the D (5 bases). V was cut by 4 bases and J by 7 bases, with 11 bases left in between. The CDR3 spans 13 residues. Germline CDR1 is SGHAT and CDR2 is FQNNGV. This CDR3 reads CASSSRTVNEQFF. DNA of the CDR3: TGTGCCAGCAGCTCGCGGACTGTGAATGAGCAGTTCTTC.

This clone was observed a few times. The chain carries TRBV4-2 and TRBJ1-3, with TRBD1 matching over 9 bases. There are 16 residues in the CDR3. The germline V gene encodes CDR1 LGHNA and CDR2 YNFKEQ. V trimming: 4 bases; J trimming: 2 bases; junction bases outside the gene matches: 6. CDR3 nucleotide sequence: TGTGCCAGCAGCCGCGAAGGGACAGGGACTGGAAACACCATATATTTT. Translating it yields CASSREGTGTGNTIYF.

There are a few counts of this clone. The chain couples TRBV5-1 to TRBJ2-5, with TRBD2 matching 10 bases. The ends lost 5 bases at V and 5 bases at J; junction bases unmatched: 12. Germline V gene data show CDR1 as SGHRS and CDR2 as YFSETQ. The CDR3 sequence is 16 residues long. The DNA for the CDR3 is TGCGCCAGCAGGCCTAGCGGGAGAGGAGGCTGGGAGACCCAGTACTTC. Its translation is CASRPSGRGGWETQYF.

This chain links TRBV6-5 with TRBJ1-2; no clear D. Trimming pared 4 bases from V and 6 bases from J, leaving 21 bases between. This CDR3 region has 16 residues. Germline V lookup: CDR1 MNHEY, CDR2 SVGAGI. CDR3 coding DNA: TGTGCCAGCAGTTCCCCAGGACCCGTCCGAGGGCATGGCTACACCTTC. It is translated as CASSSPGPVRGHGYTF.

V usage is TRBV6-5 and J usage is TRBJ2-3; 10 bases map to TRBD2. The CDR3 runs 16 residues. V shed 2 bases and J 1 base; nucleotides not matched to a gene: 3. Germline-derived CDR1 and CDR2 are MNHEY and SVGAGI. In DNA form, the CDR3 reads TGTGCCAGCAGTTACGAAGCGGGAGGGCGCACAGATACGCAGTATTTT. Its translation: CASSYEAGGRTDTQYF.

This clone was detected a few times. The chain is built from TRBV18 and TRBJ2-3, with D uncertain. V dropped 3 bases and J dropped 1 base, with 8 bases sitting between them. CDR3 size: 14 residues. The V gene's germline CDR1 is KGHSH and CDR2 LQKENI. The CDR3 is CASSPQVRTDTQYF. DNA of the CDR3: TGTGCCAGCTCACCCCAGGTACGCACAGATACGCAGTATTTT.

This clone has more than one count but fewer than ten. The gene calls are TRBV18 and TRBJ2-1; a weak D match, TRBD2 (6 bases). CDR1 is KGHSH, CDR2 LQKENI, per germline. Between the trimmed V and J ends, which lost 3 bases and 6 bases, there was a span of 12 bases. The CDR3 sequence is 14 residues long. This CDR3 reads CASSPQGGVNEQFF. CDR3 DNA sequence: TGTGCCAGCTCACCCCAAGGCGGGGTCAATGAGCAGTTCTTC.